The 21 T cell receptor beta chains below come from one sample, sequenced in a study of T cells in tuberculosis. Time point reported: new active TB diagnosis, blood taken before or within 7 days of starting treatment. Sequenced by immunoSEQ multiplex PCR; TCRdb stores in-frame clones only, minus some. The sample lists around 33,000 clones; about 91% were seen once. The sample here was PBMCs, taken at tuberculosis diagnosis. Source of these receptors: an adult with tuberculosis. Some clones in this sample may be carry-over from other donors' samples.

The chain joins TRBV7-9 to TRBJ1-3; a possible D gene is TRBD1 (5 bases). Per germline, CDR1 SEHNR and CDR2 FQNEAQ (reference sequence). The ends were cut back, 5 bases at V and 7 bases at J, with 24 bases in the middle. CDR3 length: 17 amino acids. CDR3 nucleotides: TGTGCCAGCAGCCGCGAGACAGCCCAAACCCTGGGGAACACCATATATTTT. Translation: CASSRETAQTLGNTIYF.

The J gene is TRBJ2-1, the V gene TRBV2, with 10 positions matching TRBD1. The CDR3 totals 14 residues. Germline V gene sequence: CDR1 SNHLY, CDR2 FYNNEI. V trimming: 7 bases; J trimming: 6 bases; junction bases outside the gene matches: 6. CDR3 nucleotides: TGTGCCAGCATGATGGACAGGGGGTCCAATGAGCAGTTCTTC. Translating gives CASMMDRGSNEQFF.

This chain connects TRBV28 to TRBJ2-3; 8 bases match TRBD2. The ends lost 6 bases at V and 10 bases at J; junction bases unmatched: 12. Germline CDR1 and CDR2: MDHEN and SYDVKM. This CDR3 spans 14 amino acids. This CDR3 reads CASRSSGVGGSQYF. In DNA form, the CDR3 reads TGTGCCAGCAGAAGTAGCGGGGTGGGGGGATCGCAGTATTTT.

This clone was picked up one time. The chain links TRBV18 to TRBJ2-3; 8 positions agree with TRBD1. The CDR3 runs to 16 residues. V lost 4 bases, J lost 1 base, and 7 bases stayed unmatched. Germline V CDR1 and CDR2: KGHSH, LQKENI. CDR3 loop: CASSLGQGPRTDTQYF. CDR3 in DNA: TGTGCCAGCTCACTTGGACAGGGCCCCCGCACAGATACGCAGTATTTT.

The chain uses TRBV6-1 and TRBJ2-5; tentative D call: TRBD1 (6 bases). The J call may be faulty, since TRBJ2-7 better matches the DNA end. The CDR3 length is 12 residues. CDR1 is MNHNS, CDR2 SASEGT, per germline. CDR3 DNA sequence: TGTGCCAGCGGACAGACTTACTACGAGCAGTACTTC. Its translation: CASGQTYYEQYF.

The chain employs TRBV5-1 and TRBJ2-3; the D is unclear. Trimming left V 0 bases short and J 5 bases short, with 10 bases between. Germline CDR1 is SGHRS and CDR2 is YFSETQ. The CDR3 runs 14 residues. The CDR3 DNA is TGCGCCAGCAGCTTGGGTTTAATAGAAGATACGCAGTATTTT. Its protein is CASSLGLIEDTQYF.

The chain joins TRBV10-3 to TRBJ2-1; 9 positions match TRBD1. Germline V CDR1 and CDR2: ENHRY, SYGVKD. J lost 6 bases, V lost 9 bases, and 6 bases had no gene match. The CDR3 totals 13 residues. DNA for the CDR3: TGTGCCATGGGTTCGGACAGGGGCAATGAGCAGTTCTTC. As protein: CAMGSDRGNEQFF.

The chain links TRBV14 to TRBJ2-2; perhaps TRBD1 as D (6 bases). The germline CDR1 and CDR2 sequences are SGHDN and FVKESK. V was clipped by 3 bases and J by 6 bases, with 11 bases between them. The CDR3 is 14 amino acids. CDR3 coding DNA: TGTGCCAGCAGCCAGGCCACAGGGCCCGGGGAGCTGTTTTTT. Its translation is CASSQATGPGELFF.

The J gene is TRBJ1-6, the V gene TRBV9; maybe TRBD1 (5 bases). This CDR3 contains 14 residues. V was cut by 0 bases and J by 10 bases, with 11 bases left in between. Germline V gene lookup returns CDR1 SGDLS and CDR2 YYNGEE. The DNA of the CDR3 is TGTGCCAGCAGCGTAGTAGGGGTAGGGTCACCCCTCCACTTT. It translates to CASSVVGVGSPLHF.

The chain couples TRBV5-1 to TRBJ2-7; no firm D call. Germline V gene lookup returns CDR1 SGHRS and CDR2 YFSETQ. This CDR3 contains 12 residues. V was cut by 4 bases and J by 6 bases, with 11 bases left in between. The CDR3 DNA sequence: TGCGCCAGCAGCAGAAGTAGTAGCGAGCAGTACTTC. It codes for CASSRSSSEQYF.

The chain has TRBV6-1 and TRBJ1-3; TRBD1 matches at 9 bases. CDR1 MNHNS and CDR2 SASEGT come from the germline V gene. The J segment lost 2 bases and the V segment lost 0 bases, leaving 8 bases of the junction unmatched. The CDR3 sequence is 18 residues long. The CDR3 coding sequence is TGTGCCAGCAGTGAAGCGTTAAGCTGGACAGGGGCTGGAAACACCATATATTTT. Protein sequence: CASSEALSWTGAGNTIYF.

The CDR3: CASKRTGFGEQYF. The CDR3 coding sequence is TGTGCCAGCAAGAGGACAGGGTTCGGCGAGCAGTACTTC. J is TRBJ2-7 and V is TRBV6-1, with 8 bases aligning to TRBD1. The germline CDR1 and CDR2 sequences are MNHNS and SASEGT. Trimming took 7 bases from V and 6 from J; bases not matched to a gene: 8. The CDR3 loop spans 13 amino acids.

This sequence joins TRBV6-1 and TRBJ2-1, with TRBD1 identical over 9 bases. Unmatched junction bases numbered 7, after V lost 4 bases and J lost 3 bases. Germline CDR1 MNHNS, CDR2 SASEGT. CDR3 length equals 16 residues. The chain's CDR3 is CASSVQQGAFYNEQFF. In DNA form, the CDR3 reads TGTGCCAGCAGTGTACAACAGGGGGCGTTCTACAATGAGCAGTTCTTC.

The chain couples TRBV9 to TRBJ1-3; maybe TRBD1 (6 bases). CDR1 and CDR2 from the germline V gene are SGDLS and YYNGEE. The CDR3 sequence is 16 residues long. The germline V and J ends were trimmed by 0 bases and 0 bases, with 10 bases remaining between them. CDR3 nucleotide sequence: TGTGCCAGCAGCGTAGGTAGCAGGGGCTCTGGAAACACCATATATTTT. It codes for CASSVGSRGSGNTIYF.

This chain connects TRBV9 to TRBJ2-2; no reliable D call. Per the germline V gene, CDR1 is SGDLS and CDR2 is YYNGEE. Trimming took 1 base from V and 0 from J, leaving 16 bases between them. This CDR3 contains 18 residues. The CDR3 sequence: CASSVLPLTRSNTGELFF. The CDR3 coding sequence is TGTGCCAGCAGCGTACTGCCCCTGACAAGGTCGAACACCGGGGAGCTGTTTTTT.

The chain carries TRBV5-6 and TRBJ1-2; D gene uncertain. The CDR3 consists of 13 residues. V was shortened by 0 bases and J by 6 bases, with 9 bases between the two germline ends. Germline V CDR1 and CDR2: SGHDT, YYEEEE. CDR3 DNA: TGTGCCAGCAGCTTGGGAGGGAGGAATGGCTACACCTTC. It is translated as CASSLGGRNGYTF.

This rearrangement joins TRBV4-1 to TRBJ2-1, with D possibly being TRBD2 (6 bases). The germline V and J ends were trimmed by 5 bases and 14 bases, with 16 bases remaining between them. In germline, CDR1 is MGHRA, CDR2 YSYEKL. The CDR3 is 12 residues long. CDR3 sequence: CASSSPGGTEFF. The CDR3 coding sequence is TGCGCCAGCAGCTCCCCCGGGGGAACCGAGTTCTTC.

The CDR3 DNA is TGTGCCAGCTCACCGCTGATGGGACTCGGGGAGACCCAGTACTTC. This sequence encodes CASSPLMGLGETQYF. The chain is built from TRBV18 and TRBJ2-5; weak D call: TRBD2 (6 bases). Per the germline V gene, CDR1 is KGHSH and CDR2 is LQKENI. The CDR3 is 15 residues long. The V and J ends lost 3 bases and 5 bases respectively, with 16 bases between them.

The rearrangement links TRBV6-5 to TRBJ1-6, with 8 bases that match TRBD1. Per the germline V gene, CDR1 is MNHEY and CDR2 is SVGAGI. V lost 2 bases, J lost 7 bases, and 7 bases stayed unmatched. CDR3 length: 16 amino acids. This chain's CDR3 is CASSYGRDRGNSPLHF. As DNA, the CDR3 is TGTGCCAGCAGTTACGGGCGTGACAGGGGCAATTCACCCCTCCACTTT.

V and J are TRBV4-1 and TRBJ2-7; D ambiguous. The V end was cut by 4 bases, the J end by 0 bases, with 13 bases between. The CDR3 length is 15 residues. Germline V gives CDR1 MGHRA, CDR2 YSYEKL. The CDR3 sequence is CASSLEQTSSYEQYF. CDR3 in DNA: TGCGCCAGCAGCCTTGAACAGACGAGCTCCTACGAGCAGTACTTC.

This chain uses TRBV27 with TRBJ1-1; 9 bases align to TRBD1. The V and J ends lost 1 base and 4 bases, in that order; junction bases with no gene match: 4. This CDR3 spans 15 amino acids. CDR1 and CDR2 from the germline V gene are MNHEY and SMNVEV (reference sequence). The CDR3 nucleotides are TGTGCCAGCAGTTTATTGAACAGGGGGCCCACTGAAGCTTTCTTT. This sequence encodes CASSLLNRGPTEAFF.